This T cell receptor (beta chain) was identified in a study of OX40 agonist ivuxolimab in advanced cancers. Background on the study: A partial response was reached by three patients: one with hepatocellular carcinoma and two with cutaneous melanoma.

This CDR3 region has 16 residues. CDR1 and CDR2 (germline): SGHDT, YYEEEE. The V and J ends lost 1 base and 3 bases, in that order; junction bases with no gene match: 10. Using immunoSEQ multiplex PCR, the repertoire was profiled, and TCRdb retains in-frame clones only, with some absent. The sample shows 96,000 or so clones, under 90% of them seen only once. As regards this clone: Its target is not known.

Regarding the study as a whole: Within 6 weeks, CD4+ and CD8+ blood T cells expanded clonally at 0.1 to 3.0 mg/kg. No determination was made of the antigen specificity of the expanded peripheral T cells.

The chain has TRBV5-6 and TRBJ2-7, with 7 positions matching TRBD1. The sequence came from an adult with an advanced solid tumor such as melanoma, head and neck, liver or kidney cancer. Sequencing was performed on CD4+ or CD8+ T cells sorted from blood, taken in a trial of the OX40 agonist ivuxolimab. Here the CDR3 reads CASSLRHRGHNYEQYF. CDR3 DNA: TGTGCCAGCAGCTTGCGCCACAGGGGACACAACTACGAGCAGTACTTC.